The following is a TCR beta chain sequence with its context. The data originate from a study of blood T cell repertoires in COVID-19. Study summary: Italy, Spain and the United States were the sources of the convalescent and acute COVID-19 samples. T cells, B-cell-depleted T cells, or PBMCs supplied cDNA or gDNA.

Germline CDR1 LNHNV, CDR2 YYDKDF (reference sequence). The length of the CDR3 is 13 residues. V was cut by 1 base and J by 6 bases, with 9 bases left in between. Original methodology: Estimation of nucleated cell counts was performed using reference gene primer amplification. Assay: immunoSEQ multiplex PCR; the TCRdb copy retains only in-frame clones and omits some. For V, J and clone size, that table is used; D and trimming come from the DNA. This sample has tens of thousands of clones, with about 83% found just once. The chain combines TRBV15 with TRBJ1-2; no reliable D call. The sequencing input was peripheral blood. The sequence was collected from a man in his 60s with acute or convalescent COVID-19. The CDR3 here is CATSRGGYDGYTF. The CDR3 bases are TGTGCCACCAGCAGAGGCGGGTACGATGGCTACACCTTC.